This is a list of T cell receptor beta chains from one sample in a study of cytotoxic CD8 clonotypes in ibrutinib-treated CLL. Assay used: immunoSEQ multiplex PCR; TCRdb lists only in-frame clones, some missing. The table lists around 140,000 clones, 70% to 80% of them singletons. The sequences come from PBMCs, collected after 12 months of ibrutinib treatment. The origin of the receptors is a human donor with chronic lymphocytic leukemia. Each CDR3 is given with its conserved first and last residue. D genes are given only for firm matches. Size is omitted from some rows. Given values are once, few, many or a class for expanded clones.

TGTGCCAGCAGCCTTGCTGGCGGGACGATCCACAATGAGCAGTTCTTC	CASSLAGGTIHNEQFF	-	TRBV7-6	TRBJ2-1	-
TGTGCCACCTCGGGACAGGGCCCTAGCACAGATACGCAGTATTTT	CATSGQGPSTDTQYF	-	TRBV10-3	TRBJ2-3	TRBD1
TGTGCCAGCAGATACAGGGTTGACTATGGCTACACCTTC	CASRYRVDYGYTF	-	TRBV6-5	TRBJ1-2	-
TGTGCCAGCAGTCTGGACACGAACACCGGGGAGCTGTTTTTT	CASSLDTNTGELFF	-	TRBV6-1	TRBJ2-2	-
TGTGCCAGCAGCTTACAGGGGTTCAATCAGCCCCAGCATTTT	CASSLQGFNQPQHF	few	TRBV7-2	TRBJ1-5	-
TGTGCCACCGGGACGAAATCCTGGTATAGCAATCAGCCCCAGCATTTT	CATGTKSWYSNQPQHF	-	TRBV19	TRBJ1-5	-
TGCGCCAGCAGTTTTTCTGGGGGAACAGATACGCAGTATTTT	CASSFSGGTDTQYF	once	TRBV5-1	TRBJ2-3	-
TGCGCCAGCACCCGGGGGGGCGTCGAGGGCTACGAGCAGTACTTC	CASTRGGVEGYEQYF	-	TRBV5-1	TRBJ2-7	TRBD2
TGTGCCTGGAACATGCTCCGGGCCACGACCCAGTACTTC	CAWNMLRATTQYF	-	TRBV30	TRBJ2-5	-
TGTGCCAGCAGCCCTGGGACAGGGATATTTTCTGGAAACACCATATATTTT	CASSPGTGIFSGNTIYF	-	TRBV11-2	TRBJ1-3	TRBD1
TGTGCCAGCAACTCCGGACTTGAAGAGACCCAGTACTTC	CASNSGLEETQYF	-	TRBV2	TRBJ2-5	-
TGTGCCAGCAGCTTACTTGGGGGAGGCTACACCTTC	CASSLLGGGYTF	few	TRBV7-9	TRBJ1-2	-
TGCGCCAGCAGTCATGGACAGGGGGCTGTCTACACCTTC	CASSHGQGAVYTF	-	TRBV23-1	TRBJ1-2	TRBD1
TGTGCCAGCAGCTTAGCCCCATTTTCCCGGGCCTACGAGCAGTACTTC	CASSLAPFSRAYEQYF	few	TRBV7-9	TRBJ2-7	-
TGTGCCATCAGCAGCGGGACAACTTTGAACACTGAAGCTTTCTTT	CAISSGTTLNTEAFF	few	TRBV10-3	TRBJ1-1	-
TGTGCCAGCAGAGGAGTCGGGGTCCTGATAGAGACCCAGTACTTC	CASRGVGVLIETQYF	-	TRBV27	TRBJ2-5	-
TGTGCCACACTCCAACAGGGCCCGAACTATGGCTACACCTTC	CATLQQGPNYGYTF	few	TRBV6-5	TRBJ1-2	-
TGTGCCAGCAGCTTAGAACCTGGGGCCAACGTCCTGACTTTC	CASSLEPGANVLTF	-	TRBV7-2	TRBJ2-6	-
TGTGCCAGCAGCCCGGGACGGGGGACCTACAATGAGCAGTTCTTC	CASSPGRGTYNEQFF	-	TRBV7-9	TRBJ2-1	-
TGTGCCAGCAGCACTTACGGGACGCAATCCTACGAGCAGTACTTC	CASSTYGTQSYEQYF	-	TRBV7-6	TRBJ2-7	-
TGTGCCAGCAGCCCAACCGGGACAGGGCCCTACGAGCAGTACTTC	CASSPTGTGPYEQYF	-	TRBV27	TRBJ2-7	TRBD1
TGTGCCAGCGGGCCCGGCGGGACTTCCTACGAGCAGTACTTC	CASGPGGTSYEQYF	-	TRBV7-9	TRBJ2-7	-
TGTGCCAGCCGGGTCCCATCGCCTGAAAAACTGTTTTTT	CASRVPSPEKLFF	-	TRBV2	TRBJ1-4	-
TGTGCCAGCAGCTTGGCTGGGACGAACACTGAAGCTTTCTTT	CASSLAGTNTEAFF	-	TRBV5-6	TRBJ1-1	-
TGTGCCAGCAGTTTTCTAGGGCCAGATACGCAGTATTTT	CASSFLGPDTQYF	-	TRBV28	TRBJ2-3	-
TGTGCCATCAGGGGGACTAGCGGGACTAGCACAGATACGCAGTATTTT	CAIRGTSGTSTDTQYF	-	TRBV10-3	TRBJ2-3	TRBD2
TGTGCCAGCAGCTTAGGTGGGACAGTTAATACTAAAGAGACCCAGTACTTC	CASSLGGTVNTKETQYF	once	TRBV7-9	TRBJ2-5	TRBD1
TGTGCCTGGACCATAGCGGGGGGCATAGATACGCAGTATTTT	CAWTIAGGIDTQYF	-	TRBV30	TRBJ2-3	TRBD2
TGTGCCAGCAGCTTATTGGCAGGGGGTGATTCACCCCTCCACTTT	CASSLLAGGDSPLHF	-	TRBV7-3	TRBJ1-6	TRBD1
TGTGCCAGCAGTGAAGTAACAGGTGAAGCTTTCTTT	CASSEVTGEAFF	-	TRBV6-1	TRBJ1-1	-
TGTGCCAGCAGCGTAGGATCAGCTATGAACACTGAAGCTTTCTTT	CASSVGSAMNTEAFF	few	TRBV9	TRBJ1-1	-
TGTGCCAGTAGTATAATCCCTAGCGGGGGGATCGAGACCCAGTACTTC	CASSIIPSGGIETQYF	-	TRBV19	TRBJ2-5	TRBD2
TGTGCCAGCAGCGTAGAGGTAGCGGGGGGTGCCTACGAGCAGTACTTC	CASSVEVAGGAYEQYF	-	TRBV9	TRBJ2-7	TRBD2
TGTGCCAGCAGCTTAACGGGGGATAAGCAGTTCTTC	CASSLTGDKQFF	-	TRBV7-3	TRBJ2-1	-
TGTGCCAGCAGCTTAGTTGGTGGGAGGCCCTTAACATACGAGCAGTACTTC	CASSLVGGRPLTYEQYF	-	TRBV11-3	TRBJ2-7	-
TGTGCCAGCAGTAACCCGAATCAGCCCCAGCATTTT	CASSNPNQPQHF	-	TRBV25-1	TRBJ1-5	-
TGTGCCAGCACCCAGGGACAGGGGATTCGAAAACTGTTTTTT	CASTQGQGIRKLFF	-	TRBV6-6	TRBJ1-4	TRBD1
TGTGCTAGCAGCTCGGGGACTAGCGGGAGCCTCCCGCGGTTCTTC	CASSSGTSGSLPRFF	-	TRBV7-7	TRBJ2-1	TRBD2
TGCGCCAGCAGCCAAGATCGAGCGGTGAACACTGAAGCTTTCTTT	CASSQDRAVNTEAFF	-	TRBV4-1	TRBJ1-1	-
TGTGCCAGCAGATGGACGGCGAACACCGGGGAGCTGTTTTTT	CASRWTANTGELFF	-	TRBV6-5	TRBJ2-2	-
TGTGCCAGCAGCTTAGCTGGGACAGGTGGCTACACCTTC	CASSLAGTGGYTF	-	TRBV11-3	TRBJ1-2	TRBD1
TGTGCCAGTAGGCTGGGACAGGGCGAGTTAAAACTGTTTTTT	CASRLGQGELKLFF	-	TRBV19	TRBJ1-4	TRBD1
TGTGCCAGCAGCACGGCTAGCGCCGGGGAGCTGTTTTTT	CASSTASAGELFF	-	TRBV7-9	TRBJ2-2	-
TGTGCCAGCAGTCCCCAGACAGTTATTCACACCTTC	CASSPQTVIHTF	-	TRBV28	TRBJ1-2	-
TGTGCCAGCAACCTACAGGGGTATGGCTACACCTTC	CASNLQGYGYTF	-	TRBV2	TRBJ1-2	TRBD1
TGTGCCATCAGCAGACAGGGAGGTACCCGCTACGAGCAGTACTTC	CAISRQGGTRYEQYF	-	TRBV10-3	TRBJ2-7	-
TGTGCCAGCAGGATTTGGGACACTGAAGCTTTCTTT	CASRIWDTEAFF	-	TRBV6-5	TRBJ1-1	-
TGCGCCAGCAGCGGCGGGGATGCAACTAATGAAAAACTGTTTTTT	CASSGGDATNEKLFF	-	TRBV5-1	TRBJ1-4	-
TGTGCCAGCAGTTCGGGGACAGGGGGCCATCGGACTGAAGCTTTCTTT	CASSSGTGGHRTEAFF	-	TRBV27	TRBJ1-1	TRBD1
TGCGCCAGCAGCCAATACGAGGGGACCGGGGAGCTGTTTTTT	CASSQYEGTGELFF	-	TRBV4-1	TRBJ2-2	-
TGTGCCAGCAGCGTACCTTCTGGGGCCAACGTCCTGACTTTC	CASSVPSGANVLTF	-	TRBV9	TRBJ2-6	-
TGTGCCTGGAGCCCAGGGGCCGGCTATGGCTACACCTTC	CAWSPGAGYGYTF	-	TRBV30	TRBJ1-2	-
TGTGCCAGTAGTGTTTTGGCCGGATCGGGCACTGAAGCTTTCTTT	CASSVLAGSGTEAFF	-	TRBV19	TRBJ1-1	-
TGTGCCAGCAGCCGCCGGACAGGGTTTAGCACAGATACGCAGTATTTT	CASSRRTGFSTDTQYF	few	TRBV11-1	TRBJ2-3	TRBD1
TGTGCCAGCAGCCCTCAGGGGTCGCCCAATCAGCCCCAGCATTTT	CASSPQGSPNQPQHF	-	TRBV7-9	TRBJ1-5	-
TGCGCCAGCAGCTCGAGGACAGGGAGGGCGGATTCACCCCTCCACTTT	CASSSRTGRADSPLHF	once	TRBV5-1	TRBJ1-6	TRBD1
TGCGCCAGCAGCGAGGGACGGGGATTGAACACTGAAGCTTTCTTT	CASSEGRGLNTEAFF	-	TRBV5-1	TRBJ1-1	-
TGTGCCAGCAGCACATCCGGGACAGCAGCCTACGAGCAGTACTTC	CASSTSGTAAYEQYF	-	TRBV9	TRBJ2-7	TRBD1
TGTGCCAGCAGCTCCGGGACTAGCCTAAGGGAGCAGTTCTTC	CASSSGTSLREQFF	once	TRBV7-2	TRBJ2-1	TRBD2